Detailed here is one TCR beta chain. No cognate antigen has been identified for it. It has no much larger one-base neighbor in the sample; base qualities were not kept. This record comes from a study of cytotoxic CD8 clonotypes in ibrutinib-treated CLL (dated by TCRdb to about 2021). Looking at the study overall: The cohort was composed of roughly ten relapsed/refractory and 15 treatment-naive patients; IGHV unmutated status was identified in around 17 patients. The response samples were drawn at a median of approximately twelve months into treatment, with a range of roughly 6 to 36 months. On average, each sample yielded around 270,000 productive templates and under 95,000 productive rearrangements. Longitudinal samples were obtainable from about 30% of the roughly 90 participants in the trial. Every remission and progressive disease sample was obtained while ibrutinib was still being received by the patients. Cryopreserved peripheral blood mononuclear cells were obtained before treatment, at response, and at either sustained remission or disease progression. Responses were partial in some 24 patients and complete in 2; after median approximately 66 months follow-up, some 14 stayed in remission and roughly twelve progressed.

From its cysteine to its phenylalanine, the CDR3 spans 15 amino acids. The sequence is cut down to CDR3 DNA, 45 bases in frame from base 1. The V and J ends are trimmed by 1 base and 1 base, leaving 10 bases between them. The germline V gene supplies CDR1 SGHNT and CDR2 YENEEA. Each clonotype received, on average, 10x coverage in deep resolution sequencing performed on a MiSeq, where the target depth lay between 1 in 1 million and 1 in 200,000 T cells. TCR beta libraries were generated with the immunoSEQ hsTCRB Kit. The original pipeline was this. The data were analyzed with ImmunoSEQ Analyzer and ImmunoSEQ Data Assistant, and V, D and J gene assignments followed IMGT definitions. Clonality, which ranges from 0 to 1, was calculated by subtracting the normalized Shannon entropy of productive rearrangement frequencies from one. Public clonotype analysis was restricted to overrepresented clonotypes comprising at least 0.05% of each patient's repertoire. Fewer than 15 repertoires from age-matched healthy donors, obtained from immuneACCESS, served as clonality controls. Entries here come from immuneACCESS through TCRdb and include only in-frame sequences with V and J called. Some clones fail to appear in such tables; in the studies checked, an unresolved V gene covers under half of the shortfall, and the cause of the remainder is unknown. V and J calls and clone size are given by that table; D and trimming were obtained from the DNA. The sample table holds approximately 48,000 clones, of which around 53% were seen once. Of the sample, over 25% is held by the ten largest clones.

Beyond this particular receptor, the publication reports: At baseline, clonality was higher than in age-matched healthy donors and showed a strong correlation with circulating CD8+ T-cell counts. An increase in clonality was observed at ibrutinib response, with clonality remaining stable during sustained remission and falling back toward baseline at progression. Lymph node repertoires were not examined, and the timing of sampling was not matched between patients in sustained remission and those whose disease progressed. Public clonotypes were rare and either contracted or stayed stable during treatment, and the rise in clonality at ibrutinib response reflected the expansion of private clonotypes.

Per the publication, the time point label means: approximately twelve months on ibrutinib. For TCR beta library preparation, approximately 2 micrograms of genomic DNA was extracted from cryopreserved PBMCs. Longitudinal blood samples from CLL patients receiving ibrutinib monotherapy were subjected to high-throughput TCR beta sequencing. The patients took part in an open-label, single-center phase 2 trial of ibrutinib monotherapy. The sample in question was PBMCs, obtained after 12 months of ibrutinib treatment. This chain joins TRBV11-3 to TRBJ2-5, with TRBD1 perhaps the D gene, on 5 matching bases. The sequence came from a human donor with chronic lymphocytic leukemia. The CDR3 protein sequence reads: CASSLAGITQETQYF. The DNA sequence is TGTGCCAGCAGCTTAGCAGGGATAACCCAAGAGACCCAGTACTTC.